Following are 17 T cell receptor beta chains from one sample sequenced in a study of T cells after posttransplantation cyclophosphamide. The table came from immunoSEQ multiplex PCR; TCRdb's copy has only in-frame clones and leaves some out. Of 19,000 or so clones listed, approximately 98% were seen once; the top ten hold 0.13%. The specimen sequenced was naive CD8+ T cells sorted from PBMCs. The receptors originated from a man aged 40-50 years in good health, CMV-negative, and a related stem cell transplant donor.

This clone came up once. The chain joins TRBV28 to TRBJ2-7; no clear D gene. The CDR3 runs to 15 residues. V shed 4 bases and J shed 0 bases, with 13 bases lying between them. In germline, CDR1 is MDHEN, CDR2 SYDVKM. CDR3 DNA sequence: TGTGCCAGCAGTTCTTCACTGTGGAGCTCCTACGAGCAGTACTTC. Translating it yields CASSSSLWSSYEQYF.

The chain links TRBV28 to TRBJ1-4, with D unresolved. CDR3 length: 12 residues. CDR1 and CDR2 (germline): MDHEN, SYDVKM. V was clipped by 3 bases and J by 14 bases, with 13 bases between them. The CDR3 region is CASSFPMQYLFF. Written as DNA, the CDR3 is TGTGCCAGCAGTTTTCCGATGCAGTACCTGTTTTTT.

The genes are TRBV23-1 and TRBJ2-1; D not resolved. TRBV23-1 is given ORF status, its function remaining uncertain. This CDR3 comprises 20 residues. The V and J ends lost 0 bases and 0 bases respectively, with 21 bases between them. The CDR3 here is CASSQSMPASYRSSYNEQFF. CDR3 coding DNA: TGCGCCAGCAGTCAATCGATGCCAGCCTCCTACCGGAGCTCCTACAATGAGCAGTTCTTC.

V usage is TRBV30 and J usage is TRBJ2-7; 9 bases match TRBD1. The CDR3 is 15 residues long. V was clipped by 0 bases and J by 5 bases; unmatched bases: 8. Germline V lookup: CDR1 GTSNPN, CDR2 SVGIG (reference sequence). The CDR3 region has the DNA TGTGCCTGGAGTGTCTTGGGGACAGGGAAGGACGAGCAGTACTTC. This translates into CAWSVLGTGKDEQYF. The full variable domain, rest sourced from reference TRBV30 and TRBJ2-7, is SQTIHQWPATLVQPVGSPLSLECTVEGTSNPNLYWYRQAAGRGLQLLFYSVGIGQISSEVPQNLSASRPQDRQFILSSKKLLLSDSGFYLCAWSVLGTGKDEQYFGPGTRLTVT.

The genes are TRBV19 and TRBJ2-1; the D gene is possibly TRBD2 (6 bases). CDR3 size: 13 residues. The germline V and J ends were trimmed by 2 bases and 6 bases, with 8 bases remaining between them. The germline gives CDR1 LNHDA, CDR2 SQIVND (reference sequence). Here the CDR3 reads CASSITAGNEQFF. CDR3 coding DNA: TGTGCCAGTAGTATAACAGCGGGCAATGAGCAGTTCTTC.

V is TRBV30 and J is TRBJ1-2, with D tentatively TRBD1 (5 bases). The CDR3 runs 11 residues. V lost 5 bases to trimming and J lost 6 bases, with 10 bases between them. The V gene's germline CDR1 is GTSNPN and CDR2 SVGIG (reference sequence). The CDR3 is CAWWGEDGYTF. CDR3 DNA: TGTGCCTGGTGGGGGGAAGATGGCTACACCTTC.

The J gene is TRBJ2-7, the V gene TRBV6-5; no clear D. Germline CDR1 and CDR2: MNHEY and SVGAGI. V lost 4 bases to trimming and J lost 5 bases, with 18 bases between them. CDR3 size: 15 residues. CDR3 sequence (DNA): TGTGCCAGCAGTTCCTCACCACCGGGTTGGGACGAGCAGTACTTC. Protein: CASSSSPPGWDEQYF.

The chain employs TRBV4-1 and TRBJ2-1, with 8 bases aligning to TRBD1. Germline V lookup: CDR1 MGHRA, CDR2 YSYEKL. V trimming: 0 bases; J trimming: 1 base; junction bases outside the gene matches: 5. The length of the CDR3 is 17 residues. CDR3 sequence reads: CASSQEKDRESYNEQFF. The CDR3 DNA reads as TGCGCCAGCAGCCAAGAGAAGGACAGGGAATCCTACAATGAGCAGTTCTTC.

The chain's CDR3 is CASSFIQGAEETQYF. The DNA for the CDR3 is TGTGCCAGCAGTTTCATACAGGGGGCAGAAGAGACCCAGTACTTC. This sequence joins TRBV27 and TRBJ2-5, with 9 bases fitting TRBD1. Trimming cost V 3 bases and J 3 bases; bases outside gene matches: 5. Germline CDR1 MNHEY, CDR2 SMNVEV (reference sequence). The CDR3 loop spans 15 amino acids.

The chain joins TRBV28 to TRBJ2-3; possibly TRBD2 for D (6 bases). This CDR3 spans 13 amino acids. Germline V gene lookup returns CDR1 MDHEN and CDR2 SYDVKM. V was shortened by 8 bases and J by 4 bases, with 13 bases between the two germline ends. The CDR3 bases are TGTGCCAGCCAGGCGGGAACGGCAGATACGCAGTATTTT. Its protein product is CASQAGTADTQYF.

This clone was observed once. This rearrangement joins TRBV7-8 to TRBJ2-7; maybe TRBD1 (7 bases). V was trimmed by 2 bases and J by 5 bases, leaving 22 bases between them. CDR1 and CDR2 (germline): SGHVS, FQNEAQ. The CDR3 loop spans 17 amino acids. The CDR3 DNA reads as TGTGCCAGCAGCTTAACACGGAGGGGGACAGCTCAGGACGAGCAGTACTTC. This encodes CASSLTRRGTAQDEQYF.

CDR3 in DNA: TGTGCCAGCAGCAGCTGGGCTAGCGGGAGGACCGGGGAGCTGTTTTTT. Its protein is CASSSWASGRTGELFF. V gene TRBV4-2 combines with J gene TRBJ2-2; TRBD2 matches at 11 bases. The CDR3 consists of 16 residues. The junction had 7 bases not matched to a gene; V was cut back by 5 bases and J by 5 bases. Germline V gene data show CDR1 as LGHNA and CDR2 as YNFKEQ.

The chain uses TRBV4-1 and TRBJ2-7; D is perhaps TRBD1 (7 bases). V gave up 3 bases and J gave up 7 bases, with 13 bases separating them. The CDR3 loop spans 13 amino acids. The germline V gene encodes CDR1 MGHRA and CDR2 YSYEKL. The CDR3 coding sequence is TGCGCCAGCAGCCACCGACAGGGAGGTGAGCAGTACTTC. Residues: CASSHRQGGEQYF.

The rearrangement links TRBV27 to TRBJ1-4; 7 bases are shared with TRBD1. This CDR3 contains 15 residues. J lost 4 bases, V lost 5 bases, and 7 bases had no gene match. Per the germline V gene, CDR1 is MNHEY and CDR2 is SMNVEV (reference sequence). The CDR3 loop reads CASSPGTVVNEKLFF. DNA of the CDR3: TGTGCCAGCAGTCCAGGGACAGTAGTTAATGAAAAACTGTTTTTT.

In its sample, this clone was seen once. The chain links TRBV5-1 to TRBJ1-4, with no clear D. Germline CDR1 and CDR2: SGHRS and YFSETQ. V shed 1 base and J shed 5 bases, with 6 bases lying between them. CDR3 length equals 13 residues. The CDR3 here is CASSLRENEKLFF. The CDR3 DNA sequence: TGCGCCAGCAGCTTGAGAGAAAATGAAAAACTGTTTTTT.

This sequence joins TRBV7-6 and TRBJ2-7; 14 bases are shared with TRBD2. Per germline, CDR1 SGHVS and CDR2 FNYEAQ. The CDR3 sequence is 17 residues long. Unmatched junction bases numbered 5, after V lost 0 bases and J lost 4 bases. The CDR3 loop is CASSLAPGLAGVYEQYF. Here the CDR3 DNA reads TGTGCCAGCAGCTTAGCTCCGGGACTAGCGGGAGTTTACGAGCAGTACTTC. The full variable domain, its missing parts supplied by reference TRBV7-6 and TRBJ2-7, is GAGVSQSPRYKVTKRGQDVALRCDPISGHVSLYWYRQALGQGPEFLTYFNYEAQQDKSGLPNDRFSAERPEGSISTLTIQRTEQRDSAMYRCASSLAPGLAGVYEQYFGPGTRLTVT.

This clone was found a few times. The chain joins TRBV5-1 to TRBJ2-7; 7 nucleotides align to TRBD2. This CDR3 contains 15 residues. J was trimmed by 0 bases and V by 2 bases; bases with no gene match: 5. The germline V gene has CDR1 SGHRS and CDR2 YFSETQ. In DNA form, the CDR3 reads TGCGCCAGCAGCTTAACGGCTAGCGGCTCCTACGAGCAGTACTTC. It encodes CASSLTASGSYEQYF.